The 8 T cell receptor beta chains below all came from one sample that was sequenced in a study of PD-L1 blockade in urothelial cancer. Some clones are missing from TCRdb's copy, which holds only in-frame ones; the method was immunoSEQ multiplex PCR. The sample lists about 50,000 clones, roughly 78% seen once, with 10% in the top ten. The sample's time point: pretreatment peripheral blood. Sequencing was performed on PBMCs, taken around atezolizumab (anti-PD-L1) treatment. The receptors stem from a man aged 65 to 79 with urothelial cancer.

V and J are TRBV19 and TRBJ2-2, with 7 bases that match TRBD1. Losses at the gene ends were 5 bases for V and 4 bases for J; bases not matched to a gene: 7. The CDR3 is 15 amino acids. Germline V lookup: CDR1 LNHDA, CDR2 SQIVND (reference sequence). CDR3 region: CASSLNRGSTGELFF. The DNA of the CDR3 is TGTGCCAGTAGTCTGAACAGGGGATCCACCGGGGAGCTGTTTTTT.

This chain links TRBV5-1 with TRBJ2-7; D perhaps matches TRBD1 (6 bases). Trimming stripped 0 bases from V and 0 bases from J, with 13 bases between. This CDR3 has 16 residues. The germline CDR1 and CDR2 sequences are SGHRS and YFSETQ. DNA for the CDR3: TGCGCCAGCAGCTTGGAAATGGGGGCCAACTCCTACGAGCAGTACTTC. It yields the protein CASSLEMGANSYEQYF.

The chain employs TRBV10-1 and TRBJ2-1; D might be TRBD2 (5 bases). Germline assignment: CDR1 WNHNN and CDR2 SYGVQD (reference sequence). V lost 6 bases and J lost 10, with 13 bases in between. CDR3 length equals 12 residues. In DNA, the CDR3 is TGCGCCAGCAGATCCCCTCGAGGGGAGCAGTTCTTC. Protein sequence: CASRSPRGEQFF.

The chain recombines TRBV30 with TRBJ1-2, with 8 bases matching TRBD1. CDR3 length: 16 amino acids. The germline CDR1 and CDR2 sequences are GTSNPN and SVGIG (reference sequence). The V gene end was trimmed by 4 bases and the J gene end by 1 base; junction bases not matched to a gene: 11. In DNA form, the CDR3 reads TGTGCCTGGACGACCGGGACAGGTTTTTTTAACTATGGCTACACCTTC. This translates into CAWTTGTGFFNYGYTF. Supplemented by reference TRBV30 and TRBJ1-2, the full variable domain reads SQTIHQWPATLVQPVGSPLSLECTVEGTSNPNLYWYRQAAGRGLQLLFYSVGIGQISSEVPQNLSASRPQDRQFILSSKKLLLSDSGFYLCAWTTGTGFFNYGYTFGSGTRLTVV.

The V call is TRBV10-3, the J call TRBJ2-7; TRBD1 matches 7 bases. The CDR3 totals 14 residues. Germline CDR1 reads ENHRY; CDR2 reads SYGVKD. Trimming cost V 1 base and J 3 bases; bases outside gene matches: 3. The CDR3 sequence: CAISEYRGSYEQYF. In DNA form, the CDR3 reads TGTGCCATCAGTGAGTACAGGGGAAGCTACGAGCAGTACTTC.

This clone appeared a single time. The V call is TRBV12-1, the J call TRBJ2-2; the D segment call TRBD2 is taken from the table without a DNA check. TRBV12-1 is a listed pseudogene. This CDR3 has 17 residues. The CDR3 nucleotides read TGTGCCAGCAGGGGGGGCCTAGCGGGAGCCTACACCGGGGAGCTGTTTTTT. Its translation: CASRGGLAGAYTGELFF.

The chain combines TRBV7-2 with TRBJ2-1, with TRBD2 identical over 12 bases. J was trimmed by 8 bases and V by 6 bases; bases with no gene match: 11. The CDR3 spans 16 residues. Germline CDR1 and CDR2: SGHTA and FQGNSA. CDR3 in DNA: TGTGCCAGCAGATCCCCGACTAGCGGGAGTAGGTATGAGCAGTTCTTC. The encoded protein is CASRSPTSGSRYEQFF.

As DNA, the CDR3 is TGTGCCAGCAGCTTTTACAGGGGTAGGAACTATGGCTACACCTTC. Its protein product is CASSFYRGRNYGYTF. V usage is TRBV7-9 and J usage is TRBJ1-2, with 7 bases that match TRBD1. CDR3 size: 15 residues. The V gene end was trimmed by 3 bases and the J gene end by 2 bases; junction bases not matched to a gene: 6. Germline lookup yields CDR1 SEHNR and CDR2 FQNEAQ (reference sequence).